A selection of T cell receptor beta chains follows, all from one sample in a study of blood T cells in healthy people across ages. TCRdb analysed the 5' RACE reads with MiXCR anew, one entry per CDR3 protein. Of 250,000 to 300,000 distinct CDR3 sequences in the sample, roughly a quarter were seen once. The sequencing input was blood. The receptors were sampled from a woman in her 70s in good health. The CDR3 runs from the conserved cysteine through the conserved F or W. The D gene is left open where the match is weak. Size values are once, few and many counts, or a class for expanded clones, and some rows have none.

D: TRBD2
J: TRBJ2-1
V: TRBV20-1
size: .
DNA: TGCAGTCCCCGCGGTCCGGGGGGGGTCTACAATGAGCAGTTCTTC
CDR3: CSPRGPGGVYNEQFF

D: .
J: TRBJ1-6
V: TRBV14
size: .
DNA: TGTGCCAGCAGCCCACAAGATCCCGCCAGTTCACCCCTCCACTTT
CDR3: CASSPQDPASSPLHF

D: TRBD2
J: TRBJ2-1
V: TRBV20-1
size: .
DNA: TGCAGTGCTGTTAAAGGGACTAGCTTGGATGAGCAGTTCTTC
CDR3: CSAVKGTSLDEQFF

D: .
J: TRBJ1-1
V: TRBV5-1
size: .
DNA: TGCGCCAGTAAAATGGGAACCTTGAACACTGAAGCTTTCTTT
CDR3: CASKMGTLNTEAFF

D: .
J: TRBJ1-3
V: TRBV11-2
size: few
DNA: TGTGCCAGCAGCTTAGGGGCCGGGGGCTCTGGAAACACCATATATTTT
CDR3: CASSLGAGGSGNTIYF

D: .
J: TRBJ1-1
V: TRBV14
size: .
DNA: TGTGCCAGCAGCCGAATGGACACAGGCCGAGCTTTCTTT
CDR3: CASSRMDTGRAFF

D: TRBD2
J: TRBJ2-3
V: TRBV15
size: few
DNA: TGTGCCACCAGCAGAGATCCCCTAGCGGGCACAGATACGCAGTATTTT
CDR3: CATSRDPLAGTDTQYF

D: .
J: TRBJ2-5
V: TRBV2
size: .
DNA: TGTGCCAGCAGCATGGGACGGCTGTACCAAGAGACCCAGTACTTC
CDR3: CASSMGRLYQETQYF

D: .
J: TRBJ1-5
V: TRBV28
size: .
DNA: TGTGCCGGCATCCCAGGGTTGTCCGGTCAGCCCCAGCATTTT
CDR3: CAGIPGLSGQPQHF

D: .
J: TRBJ1-5
V: TRBV7-2
size: few
DNA: TGTGCCAGCACCCAACAAGGGTATCAGCCCCAGCATTTT
CDR3: CASTQQGYQPQHF

D: .
J: TRBJ2-5
V: TRBV19
size: .
DNA: TGTGCCAGTAAAGGAGCATTCGGAGAGACCCAGTACTTC
CDR3: CASKGAFGETQYF

D: TRBD1
J: TRBJ2-7
V: TRBV6-1
size: few
DNA: TGTGCCAGCAGTGGGGGACAGGGGTCGAGGGAGCAGTACTTC
CDR3: CASSGGQGSREQYF

D: .
J: TRBJ1-1
V: TRBV7-2
size: once
DNA: TGTGCCAGCAGCTCCTCGCCAATGGGCAGGATGAACACTGAAGCTTTCTTT
CDR3: CASSSSPMGRMNTEAFF